The 17 T cell receptor beta chains reported below all come from one sample, sequenced in a study of shared clonotypes between healthy human individuals. Selected positively for CCR7 and CD45RO-negative, naive CD8 cells excluded terminally differentiated effector memory CD45RA+ cells. Generated by immunoSEQ multiplex PCR, the TCRdb table keeps only in-frame clones and is missing some. The sample includes some 1,900,000 clones, about 95% seen only once; the top ten take 1% to 1.5%. Source material: naive CD8+ T cells sorted from blood. The origin of the receptors is a man between 18 and 35 years old in good health.

This clone was counted ten times or more. The sample has other DNA sequences that encode this CDR3 too. The DNA of the CDR3 is TGTGCCAGCAGCCCCCCCGGGGAGCTGTTTTTT. It specifies CASSPPGELFF. The V and J genes are TRBV11-2 and TRBJ2-2; no definite D call. The CDR3 covers 11 residues. V was cut by 5 bases and J by 6 bases, with 4 bases left in between. Germline V gene data show CDR1 as SGHAT and CDR2 as FQNNGV.

This clone showed up just a few times. The chain carries TRBV10-3 and TRBJ1-5; maybe TRBD1 (5 bases). Germline CDR1 ENHRY, CDR2 SYGVKD. The CDR3 has 13 residues. The V and J ends lost 7 bases and 2 bases respectively, with 9 bases between them. The CDR3 nucleotides are TGTGCCATCACGGGGCAGGGCAATCAGCCCCAGCATTTT. It yields the protein CAITGQGNQPQHF.

This chain connects TRBV30 to TRBJ2-5; weak D call: TRBD2 (6 bases). The germline V and J ends were trimmed by 1 base and 4 bases, with 16 bases remaining between them. Germline CDR1 GTSNPN, CDR2 SVGIG (reference sequence). The CDR3 spans 15 residues. In nucleotides, the CDR3 is TGTGCCTGGAGTGGTTGGGAGGATTTAGGAGAGACCCAGTACTTC. This sequence encodes CAWSGWEDLGETQYF.

This clone was detected only a few times. J is TRBJ1-1 and V is TRBV14; D not certain. Germline CDR1 SGHDN, CDR2 FVKESK. V lost 0 bases to trimming and J lost 3 bases, with 8 bases between them. There are 14 residues in the CDR3. The CDR3: CASSQDPGDTEAFF. CDR3 DNA sequence: TGTGCCAGCAGCCAAGATCCGGGAGACACTGAAGCTTTCTTT.

The J gene is TRBJ2-5, the V gene TRBV28, with D possibly being TRBD1 or TRBD2 (6 bases each). Trimming took off 11 bases at V and 2 bases at J, with 21 bases between the two ends. Per germline, CDR1 MDHEN and CDR2 SYDVKM. This CDR3 has 15 amino acids. The CDR3 sequence: CAAKGWGAAQETQYF. CDR3 DNA: TGTGCCGCTAAAGGGTGGGGGGCTGCTCAAGAGACCCAGTACTTC.

DNA of the CDR3: TGTGCCAGCAGTGGGTGGTCGGGGAGAGCGTACAATGAGCAGTTCTTC. Translating it yields CASSGWSGRAYNEQFF. This chain links TRBV25-1 with TRBJ2-1, with a weak D call TRBD2 (5 bases). Germline lookup yields CDR1 MGHDK and CDR2 SYGVNS. The CDR3 is 16 amino acids. V was trimmed by 4 bases and J by 4 bases, leaving 17 bases between them.

A note on this clone: At the DNA level, this CDR3 is encoded by other sequences in the same sample as well. The V call is TRBV27, the J call TRBJ1-5; 7 bases match TRBD1. CDR3 length equals 14 residues. V shed 3 bases and J 6 bases; nucleotides not matched to a gene: 5. The germline gives CDR1 MNHEY, CDR2 SMNVEV (reference sequence). The CDR3 nucleotides are TGTGCCAGCAGTTTCACAGGGGCAGGTCAGCCCCAGCATTTT. Its translation: CASSFTGAGQPQHF.

V is TRBV10-2 and J is TRBJ2-7, with 7 bases that match TRBD2. CDR3 length: 15 amino acids. After removal of 0 bases from V and 5 bases from J, the junction contained 7 bases not matched to a gene. Germline CDR1 WSHSY, CDR2 SAAADI. CDR3 DNA: TGCGCCAGCAGTGAGTCGTGGGAGGGAATTAACGAGCAGTACTTC. This translates into CASSESWEGINEQYF.

The chain recombines TRBV4-3 with TRBJ2-1; 13 bases map to TRBD2. Trimming at V came to 0 bases and at J to 0 bases, leaving 8 bases not matched to a gene. Germline V gene sequence: CDR1 LGHNA, CDR2 YSLEER. The CDR3 spans 20 residues. The CDR3 sequence: CASSQEGTSGDTGSYNEQFF. The CDR3 DNA is TGCGCCAGCAGCCAAGAAGGGACTAGCGGGGACACTGGCTCCTACAATGAGCAGTTCTTC.

The chain uses TRBV9 and TRBJ2-3; D is undetermined. This CDR3 has 12 residues. With 3 bases removed from V and 5 bases from J, the gap between germline ends came to 7 bases. Germline CDR1 is SGDLS and CDR2 is YYNGEE. Here the CDR3 reads CASSGRGDTQYF. The CDR3 coding sequence is TGTGCCAGCAGCGGGCGTGGAGATACGCAGTATTTT.

The rearrangement uses TRBV10-2 and TRBJ1-2; D is uncertain. CDR3 length: 15 residues. The V gene's germline CDR1 is WSHSY and CDR2 SAAADI. V was cut by 0 bases and J by 3 bases, with 11 bases left in between. As DNA, the CDR3 is TGCGCCAGCAGTGAGTCAGGCAGGTCCTACTATGGCTACACCTTC. This codes for CASSESGRSYYGYTF.

The chain combines TRBV19 with TRBJ1-5; 8 nucleotides match TRBD1. The ends lost 6 bases at V and 3 bases at J; junction bases unmatched: 16. This CDR3 has 18 amino acids. Germline CDR1 is LNHDA and CDR2 is SQIVND (reference sequence). In nucleotides, the CDR3 is TGTGCCAGTAGCCAGGACAGGGAACCCCCTTCCCTCAATCAGCCCCAGCATTTT. It codes for CASSQDREPPSLNQPQHF.

Notes on this clone: The same CDR3 also results from other DNA sequences found in this sample. The J gene is TRBJ2-5, the V gene TRBV7-9; no firm D call. V was trimmed by 1 base and J by 5 bases, leaving 5 bases between them. The CDR3 is 12 amino acids. The germline CDR1 and CDR2 sequences are SEHNR and FQNEAQ (reference sequence). The CDR3 reads CASSLGSETQYF. In nucleotides, the CDR3 is TGTGCCAGCAGCTTAGGGTCTGAGACCCAGTACTTC.

The chain employs TRBV6-5 and TRBJ1-1, with unresolved D. Trimming removed 6 bases from V and 1 base from J, with 9 bases in between. The CDR3 totals 13 residues. The germline gives CDR1 MNHEY, CDR2 SVGAGI. CDR3 loop: CASRETSNTEAFF. CDR3 DNA: TGTGCCAGCAGGGAGACCTCGAACACTGAAGCTTTCTTT.

The J gene is TRBJ2-7, the V gene TRBV30; no reliable D call. Between the trimmed V and J ends, which lost 0 bases and 1 base, there was a span of 16 bases. There are 16 residues in the CDR3. In germline, CDR1 is GTSNPN, CDR2 SVGIG (reference sequence). CDR3 residues: CAWSVGPDGASYEQYF. DNA for the CDR3: TGTGCCTGGAGTGTAGGGCCGGACGGAGCGTCCTACGAGCAGTACTTC.

The rearrangement joins TRBV19 to TRBJ1-2; a possible D gene is TRBD1 (5 bases). Germline CDR1 and CDR2: LNHDA and SQIVND (reference sequence). Trimming left V 3 bases short and J 3 bases short, with 11 bases between. CDR3 length: 14 amino acids. The DNA for the CDR3 is TGTGCCAGTAGTATGGACATGGAGGACTATGGCTACACCTTC. Translation: CASSMDMEDYGYTF.

J is TRBJ2-5 and V is TRBV5-8, with D maybe TRBD1 (5 bases). Looked up from germline, CDR1 is SGHTS and CDR2 is YDEGEE. Trimming removed 3 bases from V and 3 bases from J, with 12 bases in between. The CDR3 covers 14 residues. The CDR3 nucleotides read TGTGCCAGCAGCTCGACAGATCTAGAAGAGACCCAGTACTTC. Amino acids: CASSSTDLEETQYF.